This TCR beta chain is drawn from a study of blood T cell repertoires in COVID-19. Background on the study: Sites across the United States, Italy and Spain contributed samples from acute and convalescent COVID-19. PBMCs, B-cell-depleted T cells, or T cells were the source of the cDNA or gDNA that made up the material.

Germline CDR1 and CDR2: ENHRY and SYGVKD. The trim removed 11 bases at V and 0 bases at J, leaving 9 bases unmatched. CDR3 length: 16 amino acids. Per the original data handling: For nucleated cells, counts were estimated from reference gene primer amplification. Sequenced by immunoSEQ multiplex PCR; TCRdb stores in-frame clones only, minus some. The V and J calls and clone size were taken over from that table, and D and trimming were inferred from the DNA. The table lists tens of thousands of clones, roughly 88% of them singletons, with around 6% in the top ten. The count of this clone is one. Source material: peripheral blood. This chain connects TRBV10-3 to TRBJ2-1; 11 positions match TRBD2. The clonotype originates from a woman in her seventies with acute or convalescent COVID-19. Here the CDR3 reads CALGASGGSSYNEQFF. The CDR3 nucleotides are TGTGCCCTTGGGGCTAGCGGGGGGAGCTCCTACAATGAGCAGTTCTTC.